Following are 10 T cell receptor beta chains from one sample sequenced in a study of radiation and T cells in renal cell carcinoma. Time point reported: blood 2 weeks post-SBRT. Noted treatment: 15 Gy SBRT to primary tumor, nephrectomy 4 weeks later. Some clones are missing from TCRdb's copy, which holds only in-frame ones; the method was immunoSEQ multiplex PCR. The sample consists of tens of thousands of clones, more than 80% of them appearing once. The sample here was blood, taken from a patient whose treatment included radiotherapy and nephrectomy. These receptors were collected from a woman in her 70s with renal cell carcinoma.

V and J are TRBV19 and TRBJ1-2; D is ambiguous. CDR3 length: 13 amino acids. Looked up from germline, CDR1 is LNHDA and CDR2 is SQIVND (reference sequence). V was trimmed by 8 bases and J by 1 base, leaving 11 bases between them. CDR3 in amino acids: CASSLLGNYGYTF. CDR3 DNA: TGTGCCAGTTCTTTACTGGGTAACTATGGCTACACCTTC.

V usage is TRBV7-2 and J usage is TRBJ2-7, with D possibly matching TRBD1 (5 bases). Germline V gene data show CDR1 as SGHTA and CDR2 as FQGNSA. Between the trimmed V and J ends, which lost 6 bases and 3 bases, there was a span of 12 bases. The CDR3 is 13 residues long. CDR3 coding DNA: TGTGCCAGCAGTGACAGATTAGGCTACGAGCAGTACTTC. It translates to CASSDRLGYEQYF.

This sequence joins TRBV4-1 and TRBJ2-5; D is possibly TRBD1 (7 bases). Germline CDR1 and CDR2: MGHRA and YSYEKL. V was cut by 0 bases and J by 5 bases, with 16 bases left in between. The CDR3 extends over 16 amino acids. The CDR3 protein is CASSQEGRAGGETQYF. In DNA form, the CDR3 reads TGCGCCAGCAGCCAAGAGGGTCGTGCAGGGGGGGAGACCCAGTACTTC.

V usage is TRBV25-1 and J usage is TRBJ1-6, with 7 positions matching TRBD1. CDR3 size: 14 residues. Germline V gene data show CDR1 as MGHDK and CDR2 as SYGVNS. After removal of 5 bases from V and 8 bases from J, the junction contained 6 bases not matched to a gene. CDR3 bases: TGTGCCAGCAGTACGCCGGGACAGCATTCACCCCTCCACTTT. Residues: CASSTPGQHSPLHF.

The rearrangement joins TRBV7-9 to TRBJ1-3, with TRBD1 identical over 7 bases. The CDR3 extends over 17 amino acids. The V gene end was trimmed by 4 bases and the J gene end by 1 base; junction bases not matched to a gene: 10. CDR1 and CDR2 (germline): SEHNR, FQNEAQ (reference sequence). CDR3 region: CASSSAGTVISGNTIYF. DNA for the CDR3: TGTGCCAGCAGCTCGGCCGGGACAGTCATTTCTGGAAACACCATATATTTT. Complete variable domain (other parts from reference TRBV7-9 and TRBJ1-3): DTGVSQNPRHKITKRGQNVTFRCDPISEHNRLYWYRQTLGQGPEFLTYFQNEAQLEKSRLLSDRFSAERPKGSFSTLEIQRTEQGDSAMYLCASSSAGTVISGNTIYFGEGSWLTVV.

This clone was seen only a few times. The gene calls are TRBV7-2 and TRBJ2-3; D may match TRBD1 or TRBD2 (5 bases each). This CDR3 contains 13 residues. The V and J ends lost 1 base and 6 bases respectively, with 8 bases between them. Germline CDR1 reads SGHTA; CDR2 reads FQGNSA. This CDR3 is CASSLGGFDTQYF. The CDR3 DNA is TGTGCCAGCAGCTTAGGGGGGTTCGATACGCAGTATTTT. Variable domain in full (rest from reference TRBV7-2 and TRBJ2-3): GAGVSQSPSNKVTEKGKDVELRCDPISGHTALYWYRQSLGQGLEFLIYFQGNSAPDKSGLPSDRFSAERTGGSVSTLTIQRTQQEDSAVYLCASSLGGFDTQYFGPGTRLTVL.

The chain combines TRBV7-2 with TRBJ2-7; no firm D call. V dropped 3 bases and J dropped 7 bases, with 19 bases sitting between them. The CDR3 totals 15 residues. Germline V gives CDR1 SGHTA, CDR2 FQGNSA. CDR3 protein: CASSLESATVREQYF. CDR3 DNA: TGTGCCAGCAGCTTGGAATCCGCAACAGTGAGGGAGCAGTACTTC.

This chain links TRBV30 with TRBJ2-3; 9 bases fit TRBD2. Germline V gene lookup returns CDR1 GTSNPN and CDR2 SVGIG (reference sequence). Trimming took 3 bases from V and 0 from J; bases not matched to a gene: 4. The CDR3 covers 15 residues. CDR3 nucleotide sequence: TGTGCCTGGAGCGCTAGCGGGGTTAGCACAGATACGCAGTATTTT. Translated, it gives CAWSASGVSTDTQYF.

CDR3: CAWTTWESNYEQYF. CDR3 nucleotides: TGTGCCTGGACAACGTGGGAGTCCAACTACGAGCAGTACTTC. This chain joins TRBV30 and TRBJ2-7; a possible D gene is TRBD2 (5 bases). Trimming took off 4 bases at V and 3 bases at J, with 16 bases between the two ends. CDR3 length: 14 residues. In germline, CDR1 is GTSNPN, CDR2 SVGIG (reference sequence).

The genes are TRBV7-8 and TRBJ1-4, with no clear D. This CDR3 is built from 16 residues. Germline V gives CDR1 SGHVS, CDR2 FQNEAQ. V shed 5 bases and J shed 3 bases, with 16 bases lying between them. This CDR3 reads CASSKQSNNPNEKLFF. DNA of the CDR3: TGTGCCAGCAGCAAACAGAGCAACAACCCTAATGAAAAACTGTTTTTT.